This paragraph covers one T cell receptor beta chain sequence. Its antigen remains unidentified. This sample is part of a study of T-cell reconstitution after alpha-beta-depleted transplantation in children. General study results and limits: Where alpha-beta T cells came from about two months after transplant was reportedly several hundred expanded graft clones.

Library preparation (for TCRbeta) was performed with unique molecular identifiers. One entry per CDR3 protein, called by TCRdb with MiXCR from the PCR reads. This table holds more than 500,000 distinct CDR3 sequences, approximately 10% found once. After removal of 6 bases from V and 9 bases from J, the junction contained 9 bases not matched to a gene. CDR3 length: 14 residues. Germline CDR1 SNHLY, CDR2 FYNNEI. Specimen: PBMCs, mostly from graft donor cells, collected 180 days after TCRalphabeta/CD19-depleted stem cell transplant. The V and J genes are TRBV2 and TRBJ2-1, with TRBD2 identical over 9 bases. The clonotype was recovered from a female patient under 10 years old who had a stem cell transplant for aplastic anemia, so the T cells may come from the graft donor. This CDR3 reads CASSLSGSRGEQFF. In DNA, the CDR3 is TGTGCCAGCAGCCTTAGCGGGAGTCGGGGTGAGCAGTTCTTC.